Listed below are T cell receptor beta chains from one sample, sequenced in a study of blood T cell repertoires in COVID-19. Only in-frame clones appear in the TCRdb table, and some are missing; sequencing was by immunoSEQ multiplex PCR. The repertoire includes approximately 100,000 clones, around 89% of them detected once, and under 20% sits in the top ten. Material for sequencing was peripheral blood. The receptors originated from a human donor with acute or convalescent COVID-19. The donor label of this sample is uncertain. The CDR3 runs from the conserved cysteine through the conserved F or W. Each record gives: CDR3 length, clone size, V gene, J gene, D gene, CDR3 protein, CDR3 DNA. D genes are given only for firm matches. Clone size is not always given. Where it is, it says once, few, many or a class for expanded clones.

len: 13; abundance: .; v_gene: TRBV7-3; j_gene: TRBJ2-1; d_gene: .; CDR3aa: CASSLGGKDEQFF; CDR3nt: TGTGCCAGCAGCTTAGGGGGGAAGGATGAGCAGTTCTTC
len: 15; abundance: .; v_gene: TRBV7-9; j_gene: TRBJ1-1; d_gene: .; CDR3aa: CASSLVAMGNTEAFF; CDR3nt: TGTGCCAGCAGCTTAGTAGCAATGGGGAACACTGAAGCTTTCTTT
len: 17; abundance: .; v_gene: TRBV4-2; j_gene: TRBJ2-1; d_gene: TRBD2; CDR3aa: CASSQALKVAGYNEQFF; CDR3nt: TGTGCCAGCAGCCAAGCCCTTAAGGTAGCGGGGTACAATGAGCAGTTCTTC
len: 15; abundance: .; v_gene: TRBV4-1; j_gene: TRBJ1-3; d_gene: .; CDR3aa: CASSRIQGTGNTIYF; CDR3nt: TGCGCCAGCAGCCGGATACAGGGAACTGGAAACACCATATATTTT
len: 16; abundance: once; v_gene: TRBV25-1; j_gene: TRBJ2-7; d_gene: .; CDR3aa: CASSECDPRIFYEQYF; CDR3nt: TGTGCCAGCAGTGAATGCGATCCTCGTATATTCTACGAGCAGTACTTC
len: 13; abundance: .; v_gene: TRBV7-9; j_gene: TRBJ1-1; d_gene: .; CDR3aa: CASSLALGGPAFF; CDR3nt: TGTGCCAGCAGCTTAGCCCTTGGTGGGCCGGCTTTCTTT
len: 15; abundance: .; v_gene: TRBV5-1; j_gene: TRBJ1-1; d_gene: .; CDR3aa: CASSLPGFPNTEAFF; CDR3nt: TGCGCCAGCAGCTTACCAGGGTTTCCGAACACTGAAGCTTTCTTT
len: 15; abundance: .; v_gene: TRBV29-1; j_gene: TRBJ2-3; d_gene: .; CDR3aa: CSVELQRTSTDTQYF; CDR3nt: TGCAGCGTTGAACTCCAGCGGACTAGCACAGATACGCAGTATTTT
len: 16; abundance: few; v_gene: TRBV19; j_gene: TRBJ2-5; d_gene: .; CDR3aa: CASSIGGYGDQETQYF; CDR3nt: TGTGCCAGTAGTATCGGAGGGTACGGGGACCAAGAGACCCAGTACTTC
len: 14; abundance: once; v_gene: TRBV2; j_gene: TRBJ1-5; d_gene: .; CDR3aa: CASSEAAANQPQHF; CDR3nt: TGTGCCAGCAGTGAAGCGGCGGCGAATCAGCCCCAGCATTTT
len: 13; abundance: .; v_gene: TRBV18; j_gene: TRBJ2-7; d_gene: TRBD1; CDR3aa: CASSPPGQIEQYF; CDR3nt: TGTGCCAGCTCACCGCCGGGACAGATCGAGCAGTACTTC
len: 14; abundance: .; v_gene: TRBV10-3; j_gene: TRBJ2-2; d_gene: TRBD2; CDR3aa: CAISGTSGSGELFF; CDR3nt: TGTGCCATCAGTGGGACTAGCGGGAGCGGGGAGCTGTTTTTT
len: 15; abundance: .; v_gene: TRBV19; j_gene: TRBJ2-7; d_gene: TRBD1; CDR3aa: CASSAGTGGLYEQYF; CDR3nt: TGTGCCAGTAGTGCCGGGACAGGGGGCCTCTACGAGCAGTACTTC
len: 14; abundance: .; v_gene: TRBV7-2; j_gene: TRBJ2-3; d_gene: .; CDR3aa: CASSLGSRADTQYF; CDR3nt: TGTGCCAGCAGCTTAGGAAGTCGGGCAGATACGCAGTATTTT
len: 17; abundance: .; v_gene: TRBV9; j_gene: TRBJ2-7; d_gene: .; CDR3aa: CASSPLGGARSAHEQYF; CDR3nt: TGTGCCAGCAGCCCCCTTGGGGGGGCGCGATCCGCACACGAGCAGTACTTC
len: 12; abundance: .; v_gene: TRBV6-1; j_gene: TRBJ2-5; d_gene: .; CDR3aa: CASSDQGETQYF; CDR3nt: TGTGCCAGCAGTGACCAGGGAGAGACCCAGTACTTC
len: 14; abundance: .; v_gene: TRBV4-2; j_gene: TRBJ1-4; d_gene: TRBD1; CDR3aa: CASSHPDRVEKLFF; CDR3nt: TGTGCCAGCAGCCATCCGGACAGGGTTGAAAAACTGTTTTTT
len: 13; abundance: .; v_gene: TRBV7-2; j_gene: TRBJ2-7; d_gene: .; CDR3aa: CASSLPQGLEQYF; CDR3nt: TGTGCCAGCAGCTTACCCCAGGGTCTAGAGCAGTACTTC
len: 16; abundance: .; v_gene: TRBV7-6; j_gene: TRBJ1-6; d_gene: TRBD1; CDR3aa: CASSLDGTGDDSPLHF; CDR3nt: TGTGCCAGCAGCTTAGATGGGACAGGGGACGATTCACCCCTCCACTTT
len: 15; abundance: .; v_gene: TRBV9; j_gene: TRBJ2-1; d_gene: .; CDR3aa: CASSSRQDRYNEQFF; CDR3nt: TGTGCCAGCAGCTCGCGACAGGACCGATACAATGAGCAGTTCTTC
len: 12; abundance: .; v_gene: TRBV5-8; j_gene: TRBJ2-1; d_gene: .; CDR3aa: CASSLFQNEQFF; CDR3nt: TGTGCCAGCAGCTTGTTCCAAAATGAGCAGTTCTTC
len: 16; abundance: .; v_gene: TRBV1; j_gene: TRBJ2-2; d_gene: .; CDR3aa: CTSSPLDLASGGELFF; CDR3nt: TGCACCAGCAGCCCCCTGGATCTAGCGAGCGGCGGGGAGCTGTTTTTT
len: 13; abundance: .; v_gene: TRBV12-3/TRBV12-4; j_gene: TRBJ2-1; d_gene: .; CDR3aa: CASSFTGSDEQFF; CDR3nt: TGTGCCAGCAGTTTTACGGGATCGGATGAGCAGTTCTTC
len: 14; abundance: .; v_gene: TRBV28; j_gene: TRBJ2-7; d_gene: TRBD1; CDR3aa: CASSLVPDRSEQYF; CDR3nt: TGTGCCAGCAGTTTAGTCCCGGACAGGTCAGAGCAGTACTTC
len: 15; abundance: .; v_gene: TRBV5-1; j_gene: TRBJ2-2; d_gene: .; CDR3aa: CASSLSRTVAGELFF; CDR3nt: TGCGCCAGCAGCTTATCAAGGACAGTGGCCGGGGAGCTGTTTTTT
len: 15; abundance: .; v_gene: TRBV6-2/TRBV6-3; j_gene: TRBJ1-1; d_gene: .; CDR3aa: CASSYHGQPNTEAFF; CDR3nt: TGTGCCAGCAGTTATCATGGACAGCCGAACACTGAAGCTTTCTTT
len: 16; abundance: .; v_gene: TRBV18; j_gene: TRBJ1-1; d_gene: .; CDR3aa: CASSPDSPKLNTEAFF; CDR3nt: TGTGCCAGCTCACCGGACAGTCCTAAATTGAACACTGAAGCTTTCTTT
len: 14; abundance: .; v_gene: TRBV6-5; j_gene: TRBJ1-3; d_gene: .; CDR3aa: CASSYQNSGNTIYF; CDR3nt: TGTGCCAGCAGTTACCAGAACTCTGGAAACACCATATATTTT
len: 13; abundance: .; v_gene: TRBV7-9; j_gene: TRBJ1-2; d_gene: TRBD1; CDR3aa: CATGTGGFRGYTF; CDR3nt: TGTGCCACGGGGACAGGGGGTTTTCGAGGCTACACCTTC
len: 16; abundance: .; v_gene: TRBV6-2/TRBV6-3; j_gene: TRBJ2-5; d_gene: .; CDR3aa: CASSYSTSKGLETQYF; CDR3nt: TGTGCCAGCAGTTACTCGACTTCGAAGGGGTTGGAGACCCAGTACTTC
len: 15; abundance: .; v_gene: TRBV7-3; j_gene: TRBJ2-1; d_gene: TRBD2; CDR3aa: CASSRQGLAVNEQFF; CDR3nt: TGTGCCAGCAGCCGACAGGGACTAGCGGTGAATGAGCAGTTCTTC
len: 13; abundance: .; v_gene: TRBV6-5; j_gene: TRBJ2-7; d_gene: .; CDR3aa: CASRRGQNYEQYF; CDR3nt: TGTGCCAGCAGACGAGGACAGAACTACGAGCAGTACTTC
len: 14; abundance: .; v_gene: TRBV5-1; j_gene: TRBJ1-4; d_gene: TRBD1; CDR3aa: CASSTGQGNEKLFF; CDR3nt: TGCGCCAGCAGCACCGGACAGGGGAATGAAAAACTGTTTTTT
len: 11; abundance: once; v_gene: TRBV20-1; j_gene: TRBJ2-7; d_gene: .; CDR3aa: CSAKEQVVEDF; CDR3nt: TGCAGTGCTAAAGAACAGGTAGTAGAGGACTTC
len: 15; abundance: .; v_gene: TRBV7-2; j_gene: TRBJ2-1; d_gene: .; CDR3aa: CASSLEVGTYNEQFF; CDR3nt: TGTGCCAGCAGCCTGGAGGTAGGCACCTACAATGAGCAGTTCTTC
len: 16; abundance: .; v_gene: TRBV28; j_gene: TRBJ1-5; d_gene: .; CDR3aa: CASSLKTGFSNQPQHF; CDR3nt: TGTGCCAGCAGTTTAAAAACAGGATTTAGCAATCAGCCCCAGCATTTT
len: 17; abundance: .; v_gene: TRBV7-8; j_gene: TRBJ1-6; d_gene: TRBD1; CDR3aa: CASSPTGVVARNSPLHF; CDR3nt: TGTGCCAGCAGCCCAACAGGGGTAGTTGCTCGGAATTCACCCCTCCACTTT
len: 15; abundance: .; v_gene: TRBV4-3; j_gene: TRBJ2-5; d_gene: .; CDR3aa: CASSQDSGMKETQYF; CDR3nt: TGCGCCAGCAGCCAAGATTCGGGTATGAAAGAGACCCAGTACTTC
len: 15; abundance: .; v_gene: TRBV6-6; j_gene: TRBJ1-6; d_gene: .; CDR3aa: CASSYEFSYNSPLHF; CDR3nt: TGTGCCAGCAGTTACGAGTTCTCCTATAATTCACCCCTCCACTTT
len: 13; abundance: .; v_gene: TRBV5-1; j_gene: TRBJ2-5; d_gene: .; CDR3aa: CASSFTGEETQYF; CDR3nt: TGCGCCAGCAGCTTTACGGGGGAAGAGACCCAGTACTTC
len: 15; abundance: .; v_gene: TRBV28; j_gene: TRBJ1-2; d_gene: .; CDR3aa: CASRVSRGMGYGYTF; CDR3nt: TGTGCCAGCAGGGTCTCACGGGGGATGGGGTATGGCTACACCTTC
len: 16; abundance: .; v_gene: TRBV9; j_gene: TRBJ2-2; d_gene: TRBD2; CDR3aa: CASSVGLASNTGELFF; CDR3nt: TGTGCCAGCAGCGTAGGACTAGCGTCGAACACCGGGGAGCTGTTTTTT
len: 15; abundance: .; v_gene: TRBV6-2/TRBV6-3; j_gene: TRBJ1-1; d_gene: .; CDR3aa: CASSLLGTLNTEAFF; CDR3nt: TGTGCCAGCAGCCTTCTCGGGACACTGAACACTGAAGCTTTCTTT
len: 14; abundance: .; v_gene: TRBV2; j_gene: TRBJ1-5; d_gene: .; CDR3aa: CASSEVTVNQPQHF; CDR3nt: TGTGCCAGCAGTGAAGTAACGGTAAATCAGCCCCAGCATTTT
len: 15; abundance: .; v_gene: TRBV2; j_gene: TRBJ1-4; d_gene: TRBD1; CDR3aa: CASRARQGWGEKLFF; CDR3nt: TGTGCCAGCAGGGCAAGACAGGGTTGGGGTGAAAAACTGTTTTTT
len: 15; abundance: .; v_gene: TRBV27; j_gene: TRBJ1-2; d_gene: TRBD1; CDR3aa: CASSLRSRDRDGYTF; CDR3nt: TGTGCCAGCAGTTTACGGAGCCGGGACAGGGATGGCTACACCTTC
len: 13; abundance: many; v_gene: TRBV24-1; j_gene: TRBJ1-1; d_gene: TRBD1; CDR3aa: CATRQGVNTEAFF; CDR3nt: TGTGCCACCAGGCAGGGGGTGAACACTGAAGCTTTCTTT
len: 16; abundance: .; v_gene: TRBV4-2; j_gene: TRBJ1-2; d_gene: .; CDR3aa: CASSPQVSAQGRGYTF; CDR3nt: TGTGCCAGCAGCCCCCAAGTAAGTGCGCAGGGTCGGGGCTACACCTTC
len: 14; abundance: .; v_gene: TRBV11-1; j_gene: TRBJ1-6; d_gene: .; CDR3aa: CASSLSGGGSPLHF; CDR3nt: TGTGCCAGCAGTCTATCCGGGGGTGGATCACCCCTCCACTTT